This T cell receptor (beta chain) originates from a study of cytomegalovirus exposure and HLA in healthy donors (TCRdb year 2017). In the study overall: An earlier analysis of some 500 of the donors reported 250 to 350 Gb of sequence data and 117 million unique TCR beta sequences from approximately 180 million T cells. About 310 gigabases of sequencing data and 80 million or so unique TCR sequences were included in an early release covering roughly 600 HLA-typed donors. Of the 350 to 450 genotyped donors, approximately 83% fell in the genetic ancestry cluster associated with self-reported Caucasian donors. The study aimed to test whether signatures of past pathogen exposure could be identified by cataloging public T cell receptors. Using immunosequencing, the study profiled T cell repertoires from 500 to 800 subjects and related those repertoires to cytomegalovirus serostatus. A separate validation cohort of about 110 different subjects was used in addition to the roughly 700-subject first cohort. The study combined high-throughput TCR immunosequencing, statistical association of individual TCRs with disease status, and machine learning to predict cytomegalovirus infection status. A later analysis re-examined previously published TCR beta repertoires from 610 or so donors and added high-resolution HLA genotyping to investigate patterns of TCR occurrence. Rather than drawing on any new phenotypic data, the later analysis identified candidate immune exposures from TCR beta sequences and the way those sequences occurred across donors. In an earlier analysis of 500 to 650 of the donors, high-throughput TCR beta sequencing was used to judge whether each TCR beta V gene segment behaved as functional or pseudogenic. Donor age, sex, ethnicity and CMV serostatus were collected together with the repertoire data. In a later genetic analysis, genome-wide SNP genotypes for about three fifths of the roughly 670 donors were used, and that subset was treated as a discovery cohort. Every repertoire in the discovery cohort had been generated on one and the same sequencing platform. HLA typing included class I and class II loci at four-digit resolution. The number of donors typed differed by locus, with roughly 629-640 for A, B, C, DRB1 and DQB1, 522 for DQA1, 606 for DPA1, and roughly 450 for DPB1. A handful of DR-DQ haplotypes were handled as single units for association and clustering because linkage in the cohort was strong. Across 398 genotyped donors of the cohort, an average of roughly 200,000 unique TCR beta nucleotide sequences per donor were sequenced, and 15% to 20% of those sequences were non-productive. The full study reports these points: In vitro tests confirmed that a few of the cytomegalovirus-associated TCR beta chains recognize cytomegalovirus antigens. For the cohort, immune exposure information was limited to CMV serostatus. Some IMGT-functional V segments, including TRBV6-2 and TRBV6-3, could not be distinguished by the 87-base-pair reads and were therefore excluded. A group of highly shared sequence variants was considered likely to be a technical artifact of the sequencing pipeline. Several of the top co-occurrence clusters appeared to be linked to parvovirus B19, influenza, CMV and Epstein-Barr virus, according to a later analysis. Because HLA typing was missing for some donors at each locus, association tests included only the typed subset. Sequencing depth was assumed to be roughly uniform across donors in the presence/absence analyses, though that assumption may not hold. When HLA alleles, especially DR and DQ, strongly co-occurred, attributing TCR associations to individual alleles was difficult. The authors suggested that the approach could potentially be generalized to other disease states and immunological phenotypes. According to a later analysis, most CMV-associated TCR beta chains appeared to be HLA-restricted, and the HLA associations seemed to be driven largely by CMV exposure. An earlier analysis of 587 of the donors showed that most TCR beta V segments appeared in productive rearrangements either about 87% or about 30% of the time, which broadly matched IMGT annotations. Seventeen rarely observed V segments, including chromosome 9 orphons, were excluded from the earlier analysis of several hundred of the donors because counts were too low. Linkage disequilibrium might explain the correlated functional status among segregating V segments, but an unknown experimental factor could not be ruled out. An association between a missense DCLRE1C variant and V-gene and J-gene trimming of TCR beta chains was found in a later genetic analysis and replicated in an independent cohort. A further reported finding was that TCR beta sequences accurately predicted the HLA-A and HLA-B alleles for most subjects in the first cohort. A total of some 180 TCR beta chains were listed by the study as associated with cytomegalovirus. In a later analysis, some 18,000 TCR beta sequences were associated with specific HLA alleles at a false discovery rate of 0.05. In a later analysis, HLA-associated TCR beta chains were found to be more clonally expanded and to have lower generation probabilities than equally common non-associated chains. In a later genetic analysis, fewer N-insertions in productive TCRs were reported among donors in an Asian-associated ancestry cluster than the approximately 630-donor mean. Across donors, most TCR sequences were observed very rarely, whereas some public TCRs were present in many individuals. The classifier was reported to diagnose cytomegalovirus status with high specificity and sensitivity in both the original cohort and the validation cohort. This cohort had only TCR beta chains sequenced, and the lack of alpha or paired-chain data limited which features could be detected. According to a later analysis, TCR association rates differed among HLA loci, with DRB1 alleles showing the most associated TCRs and HLA-C alleles showing the fewest.

Reading from cysteine to phenylalanine, the CDR3 counts 15 amino acids. Solely the CDR3 DNA is kept, with 45 bases framed from the first base. Compared with germline, V lacks 0 bases and J lacks 12 bases; bases without a gene match: 14. Looking up the germline V gene yields CDR1 MNHEY and CDR2 SVGAGI. Note on this clone: Which antigen it targets is not known. No per-base quality is available; no much larger clone lies one base away.

The cohort consisted of 650 to 850 healthy bone marrow donors. At the time of sampling, all cohort members were nominally healthy, though unrecorded immune exposures were likely present. The donor tested CMV seropositive, placing the donor among the 250 to 350 seropositive members of the cohort. Each donor provided a peripheral blood sample, and peripheral blood mononuclear cells were used for TCR beta sequencing. The Qiagen DNeasy Blood Extraction Kit was used to extract genomic DNA from the blood cell samples. Library construction relied on the immunoSEQ multiplex PCR assay. The multiplex PCR relied on a mix of 60 forward primers for TCR Vbeta segments and 13 reverse primers for TCR Jbeta segments. The CDR3 region of rearranged TCR beta genes was amplified from genomic DNA with a multiplex PCR assay. Amplified TCR beta libraries were sequenced as 87-base-pair reads on the Illumina HiSeq System. The authors' analysis ran thus. In a later analysis, around 80 million unique TCR beta chains were counted across the roughly 700 repertoires, and around 10 million of these chains were shared by at least two donors. A nearest-neighbor algorithm error-corrected the raw reads and collapsed the reads into unique sequences, merging closely related sequences to remove PCR and sequencing errors. Alignment of CDR3 sequences to IMGT reference sequences was used to assign V, D and J gene segments. For a sequence to be retained, a match of at least six nucleotides to both a V gene segment and a J gene segment was required. A rearrangement was called productive if the CDR3 had no stop codons and remained in frame with V and J, and every other rearrangement was called non-productive. CDR3 was defined according to IMGT convention as the region running from the second conserved V-encoded cysteine to the conserved J-encoded phenylalanine. The earlier analysis of 500 to 600 of the donors excluded sequences that lacked an unambiguous match to a single V gene segment. In an earlier analysis of several hundred of the donors, a V segment was called functional when productive rearrangements were above 56.7%, and segregating when the standard deviation between donors exceeded 5%. To diagnose cytomegalovirus status from the catalog of TCR beta chain sequences, a statistical classification framework was built. V and J gene assignment, in a later analysis, came from comparing TCR nucleotide sequences with IMGT/GENE-DB human TR gene sequences. Using the TCRdist pipeline, a later analysis assigned CDR3 sequences along with most-parsimonious VDJ recombination scenarios. In a later analysis, each TCR beta chain was defined by its CDR3 amino acid sequence together with its V-gene family, and reads lacking a unique V-gene family were excluded. In a later analysis, 450 to 600 highly shared, low-generation-probability nucleotide sequences were removed to address suspected cross-contamination and a sequencing artifact. A later analysis calculated a clonal expansion index for each public chain from normalized within-repertoire ranks of inferred template counts. A later analysis computed generation probabilities with a VDJ recombination model fitted to out-of-frame rearrangements, and checked the results against IGoR. In a later analysis, hypergeometric tests were used to score TCR-TCR, TCR-HLA and TCR-CMV co-occurrence, with a repertoire-size bias correction applied to TCR pairs. A later analysis estimated false discovery rates by permuting HLA or CMV assignments 20 times. In a later analysis, co-occurring TCRs were grouped using DBSCAN, and TCRdist sequence similarity was added for clustering within HLA-allele-positive subsets. Co-occurrence clustering excluded repertoires with fewer than 30,000 or more than 120,000 public chains, plus five with anomalous nucleotide sharing. TCRdb re-hosts the immuneACCESS table, in-frame sequences only. Its copies lack some clones; in the studies checked, an unresolved V gene accounts for under half of them, and the cause for the rest is not known. Clone size and V and J calls were adopted from that table, with D and trimming inferred from the DNA. Across this sample there are about 170,000 clones, with less than 90% seen only once. Around 4.1% of the sample comes from the top ten.

This sequence originates from a woman aged 45-59 years in good health and CMV-seropositive. The chain is encoded by TRBV6-5 joined to TRBJ2-7; TRBD2 fits 7 bases in the junction. Sequenced material: PBMCs. In nucleotides, the sequence is TGTGCCAGCAGTTACTCGAAGGGCGGGCGGGGGTTGGCGTACTTC. Its translation reads: CASSYSKGGRGLAYF.